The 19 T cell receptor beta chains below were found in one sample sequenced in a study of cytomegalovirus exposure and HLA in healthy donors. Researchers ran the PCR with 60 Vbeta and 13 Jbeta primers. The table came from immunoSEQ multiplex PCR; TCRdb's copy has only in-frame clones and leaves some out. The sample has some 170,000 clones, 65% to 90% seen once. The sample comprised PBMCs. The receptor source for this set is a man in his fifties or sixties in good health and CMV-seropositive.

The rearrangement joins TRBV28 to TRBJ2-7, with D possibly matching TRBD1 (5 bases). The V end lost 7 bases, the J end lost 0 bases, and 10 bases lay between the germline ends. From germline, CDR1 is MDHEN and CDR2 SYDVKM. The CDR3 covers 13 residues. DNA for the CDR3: TGTGCCAGCATTCGACAGAGCTCCTACGAGCAGTACTTC. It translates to CASIRQSSYEQYF.

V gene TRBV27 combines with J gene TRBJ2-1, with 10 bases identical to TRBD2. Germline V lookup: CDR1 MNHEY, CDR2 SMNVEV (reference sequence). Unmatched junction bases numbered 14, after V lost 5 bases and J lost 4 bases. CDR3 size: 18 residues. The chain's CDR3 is CASSPTAGGREFYNEQFF. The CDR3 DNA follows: TGTGCCAGCAGTCCAACAGCGGGAGGGCGGGAATTTTACAATGAGCAGTTCTTC.

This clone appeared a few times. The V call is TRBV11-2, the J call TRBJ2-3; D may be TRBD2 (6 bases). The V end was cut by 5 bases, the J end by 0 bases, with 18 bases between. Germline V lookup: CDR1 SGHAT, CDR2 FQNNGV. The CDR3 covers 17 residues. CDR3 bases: TGTGCCAGCAGCCGAGGTAGCGGTATCCTTAGCACAGATACGCAGTATTTT. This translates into CASSRGSGILSTDTQYF.

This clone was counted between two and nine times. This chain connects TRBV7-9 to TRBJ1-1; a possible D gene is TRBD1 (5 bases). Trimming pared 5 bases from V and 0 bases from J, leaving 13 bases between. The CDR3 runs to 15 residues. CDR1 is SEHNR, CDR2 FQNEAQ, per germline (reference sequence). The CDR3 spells CASSTTGGMNTEAFF. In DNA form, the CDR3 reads TGTGCCAGCAGCACTACGGGGGGAATGAACACTGAAGCTTTCTTT.

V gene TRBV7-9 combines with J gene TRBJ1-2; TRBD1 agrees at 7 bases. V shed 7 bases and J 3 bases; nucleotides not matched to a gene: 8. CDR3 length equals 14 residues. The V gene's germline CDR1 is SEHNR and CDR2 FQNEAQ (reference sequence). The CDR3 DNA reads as TGTGCCAGCACCAGAACAGGGGCTGACTATGGCTACACCTTC. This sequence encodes CASTRTGADYGYTF.

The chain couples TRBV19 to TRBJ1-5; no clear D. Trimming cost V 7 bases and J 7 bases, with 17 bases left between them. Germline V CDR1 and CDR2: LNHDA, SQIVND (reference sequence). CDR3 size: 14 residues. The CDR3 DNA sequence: TGTGCCAGTACCCCGGGAAGCATCGTCCAGCCCCAGCATTTT. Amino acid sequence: CASTPGSIVQPQHF.

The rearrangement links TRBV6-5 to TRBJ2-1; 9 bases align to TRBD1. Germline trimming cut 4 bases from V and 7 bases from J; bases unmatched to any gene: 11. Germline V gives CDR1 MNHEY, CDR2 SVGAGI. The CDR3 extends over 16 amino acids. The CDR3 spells CASSFKYDRGLNEQFF. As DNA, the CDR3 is TGTGCCAGCAGTTTCAAATATGACAGGGGGTTGAATGAGCAGTTCTTC.

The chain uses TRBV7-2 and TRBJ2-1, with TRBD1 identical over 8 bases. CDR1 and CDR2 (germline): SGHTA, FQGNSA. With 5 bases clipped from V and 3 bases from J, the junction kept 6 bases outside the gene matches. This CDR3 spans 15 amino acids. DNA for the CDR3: TGTGCCAGCAGCAAAGGGACAGGTAACTACAATGAGCAGTTCTTC. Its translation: CASSKGTGNYNEQFF.

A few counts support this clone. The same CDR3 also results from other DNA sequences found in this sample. The CDR3 is CSVLLLEAFF. The CDR3 DNA reads TGCAGCGTTCTACTACTGGAAGCTTTCTTT. The chain uses TRBV29-1 and TRBJ1-1, with unresolved D. The germline V gene has CDR1 SQVTM and CDR2 ANQGSEA. Trimming shortened V by 5 bases and J by 8 bases, and 9 bases separated the two germline ends. This CDR3 comprises 10 residues.

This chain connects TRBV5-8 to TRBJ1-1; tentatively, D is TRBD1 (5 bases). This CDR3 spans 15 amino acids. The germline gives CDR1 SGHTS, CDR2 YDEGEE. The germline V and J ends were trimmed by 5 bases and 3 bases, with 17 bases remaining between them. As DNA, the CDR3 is TGTGCCAGCAGACCCTGGGGGGGGAGGGACACTGAAGCTTTCTTT. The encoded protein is CASRPWGGRDTEAFF.

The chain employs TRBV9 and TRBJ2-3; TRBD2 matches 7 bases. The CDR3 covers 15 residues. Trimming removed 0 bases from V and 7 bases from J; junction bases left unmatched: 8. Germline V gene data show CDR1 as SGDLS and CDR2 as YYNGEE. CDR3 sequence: CASSVEGGSGYTQYF. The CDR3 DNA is TGTGCCAGCAGCGTAGAGGGCGGGAGCGGATATACGCAGTATTTT.

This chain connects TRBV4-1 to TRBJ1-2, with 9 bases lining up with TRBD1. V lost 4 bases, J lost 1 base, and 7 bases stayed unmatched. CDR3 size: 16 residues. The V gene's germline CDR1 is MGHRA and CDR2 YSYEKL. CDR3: CASSLGQGAFNYGYTF. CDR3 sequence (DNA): TGCGCCAGCAGCCTGGGACAGGGCGCATTTAACTATGGCTACACCTTC.

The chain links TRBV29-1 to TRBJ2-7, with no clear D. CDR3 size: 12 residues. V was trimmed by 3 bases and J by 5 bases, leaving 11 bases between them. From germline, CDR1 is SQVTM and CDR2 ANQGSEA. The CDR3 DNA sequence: TGCAGCGTTGAGGGTATTCGGGACGAGCAGTACTTC. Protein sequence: CSVEGIRDEQYF.

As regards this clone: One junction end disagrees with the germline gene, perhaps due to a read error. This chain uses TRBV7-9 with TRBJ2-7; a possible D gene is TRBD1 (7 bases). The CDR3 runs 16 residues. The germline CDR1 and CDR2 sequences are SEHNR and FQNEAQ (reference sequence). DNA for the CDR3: TGTTCCAGCAGCAAAGGAGGGGGCAGGGAGAGCGACGAGCAGTACTTC. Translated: CSSSKGGGRESDEQYF.

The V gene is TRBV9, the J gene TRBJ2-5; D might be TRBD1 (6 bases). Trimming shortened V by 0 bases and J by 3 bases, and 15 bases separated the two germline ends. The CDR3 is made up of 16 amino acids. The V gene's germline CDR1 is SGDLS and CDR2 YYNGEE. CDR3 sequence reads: CASSVEGRTVKETQYF. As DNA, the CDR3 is TGTGCCAGCAGCGTAGAGGGGCGGACAGTAAAAGAGACCCAGTACTTC.

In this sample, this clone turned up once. DNA of the CDR3: TGTGCCAGTTCGGGATCAAGGGTCTACGAGCAGTACTTC. It codes for CASSGSRVYEQYF. The chain links TRBV2 to TRBJ2-7; weak D call: TRBD2 (5 bases). CDR1 is SNHLY and CDR2 is FYNNEI in the germline V gene. Trimming cost V 9 bases and J 3 bases, with 15 bases left between them. CDR3 size: 13 residues.

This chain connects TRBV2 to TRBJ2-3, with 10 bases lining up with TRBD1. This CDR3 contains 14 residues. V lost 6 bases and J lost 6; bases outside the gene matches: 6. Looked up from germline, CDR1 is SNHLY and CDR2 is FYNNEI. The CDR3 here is CASRSGQGHDTQYF. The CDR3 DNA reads TGTGCCAGCAGGTCGGGACAGGGGCACGATACGCAGTATTTT.

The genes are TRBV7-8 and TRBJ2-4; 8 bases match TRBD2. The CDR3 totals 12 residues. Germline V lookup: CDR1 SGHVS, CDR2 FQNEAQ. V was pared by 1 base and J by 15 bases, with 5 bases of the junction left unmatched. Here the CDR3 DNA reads TGTGCCAGCAGCTTAGTCGGACTAGCTTCGTACTTC. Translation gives CASSLVGLASYF.

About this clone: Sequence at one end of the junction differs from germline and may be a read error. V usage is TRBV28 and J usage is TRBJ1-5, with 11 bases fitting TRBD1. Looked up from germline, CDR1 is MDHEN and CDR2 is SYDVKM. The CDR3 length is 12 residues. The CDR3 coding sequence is TGTGCCAGCAGTTTAAAGGGACAGGGGGATTGGTTT. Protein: CASSLKGQGDWF.